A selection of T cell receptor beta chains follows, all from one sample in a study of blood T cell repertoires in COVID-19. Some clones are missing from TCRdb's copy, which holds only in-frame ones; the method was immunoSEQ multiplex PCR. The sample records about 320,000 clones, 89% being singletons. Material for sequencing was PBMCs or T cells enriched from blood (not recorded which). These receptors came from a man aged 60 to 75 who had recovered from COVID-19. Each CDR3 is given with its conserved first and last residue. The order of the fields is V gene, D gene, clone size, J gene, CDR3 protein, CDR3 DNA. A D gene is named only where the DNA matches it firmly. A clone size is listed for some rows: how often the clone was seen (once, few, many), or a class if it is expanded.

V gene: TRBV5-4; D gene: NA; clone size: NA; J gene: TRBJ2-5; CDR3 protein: CASSPQGRETQYF; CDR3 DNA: TGTGCCAGCAGCCCGCAGGGAAGGGAGACCCAGTACTTC
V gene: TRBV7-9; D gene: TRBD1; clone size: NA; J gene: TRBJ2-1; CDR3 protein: CASSQGGPISYNEQFF; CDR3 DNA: TGTGCCAGCAGCCAAGGGGGCCCCATCTCCTACAATGAGCAGTTCTTC
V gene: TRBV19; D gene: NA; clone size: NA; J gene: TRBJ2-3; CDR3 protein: CASSIPQGSTDTQYF; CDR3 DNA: TGTGCCAGTAGTATCCCCCAGGGTAGCACAGATACGCAGTATTTT
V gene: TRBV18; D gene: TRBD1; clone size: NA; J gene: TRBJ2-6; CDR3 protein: CASSLGQGALSGANVLTF; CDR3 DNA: TGTGCCAGCTCACTTGGACAGGGGGCATTATCTGGGGCCAACGTCCTGACTTTC
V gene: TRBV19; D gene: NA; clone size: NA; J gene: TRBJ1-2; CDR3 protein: CASSIDRRTVLGYTF; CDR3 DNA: TGTGCCAGTAGTATAGATCGGAGGACCGTCCTCGGCTACACCTTC
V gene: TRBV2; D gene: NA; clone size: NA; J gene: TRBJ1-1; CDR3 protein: CASSEEGVGTEAFF; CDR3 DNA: TGTGCCAGCAGTGAAGAGGGGGTCGGCACTGAAGCTTTCTTT
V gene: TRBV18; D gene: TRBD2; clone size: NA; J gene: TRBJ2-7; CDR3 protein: CASSPSPGGYPEQYF; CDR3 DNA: TGTGCCAGCTCACCTTCCCCGGGAGGGTATCCCGAGCAGTACTTC
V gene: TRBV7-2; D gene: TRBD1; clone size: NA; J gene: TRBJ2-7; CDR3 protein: CASRHRGSGSYEQYF; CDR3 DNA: TGTGCCAGCAGACACAGGGGAAGTGGTTCCTACGAGCAGTACTTC
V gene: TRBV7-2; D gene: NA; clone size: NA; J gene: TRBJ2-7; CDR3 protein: CASSEQTYEQYF; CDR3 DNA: TGTGCCAGCAGCGAGCAAACCTACGAGCAGTACTTC
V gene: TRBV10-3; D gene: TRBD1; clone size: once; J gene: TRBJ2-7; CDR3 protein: CAISPGQGSEQYF; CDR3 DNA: TGTGCCATCAGTCCGGGACAGGGTAGCGAGCAGTACTTC
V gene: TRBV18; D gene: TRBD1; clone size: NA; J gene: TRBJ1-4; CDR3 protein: CASSPDRGLEKLFF; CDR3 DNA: TGTGCCAGCTCACCGGACAGGGGGCTTGAAAAACTGTTTTTT
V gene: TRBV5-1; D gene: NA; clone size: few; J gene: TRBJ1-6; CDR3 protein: CASSPRIRGSYNSPLHF; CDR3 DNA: TGCGCCAGCAGCCCTAGGATTAGAGGCTCCTATAATTCACCCCTCCACTTT
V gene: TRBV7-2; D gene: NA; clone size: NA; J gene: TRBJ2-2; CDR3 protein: CASSLGGHGGELFF; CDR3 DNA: TGTGCCAGCAGCTTAGGAGGCCACGGCGGGGAGCTGTTTTTT
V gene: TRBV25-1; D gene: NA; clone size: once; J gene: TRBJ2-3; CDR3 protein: CASSALPPGTDTQYF; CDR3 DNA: TGTGCCAGCAGCGCCCTCCCCCCGGGCACAGATACGCAGTATTTT
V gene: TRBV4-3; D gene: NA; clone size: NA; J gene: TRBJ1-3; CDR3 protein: CASSREAGNTIYF; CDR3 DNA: TGCGCCAGCAGCCGGGAGGCTGGAAACACCATATATTTT
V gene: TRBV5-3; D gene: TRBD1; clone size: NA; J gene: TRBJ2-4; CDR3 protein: CARSYGTELNIQYF; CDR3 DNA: TGTGCCAGAAGCTACGGGACAGAATTAAACATTCAGTACTTC
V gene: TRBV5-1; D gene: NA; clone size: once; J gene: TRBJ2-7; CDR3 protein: CASSLAGSSYEQYF; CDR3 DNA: TGCGCCAGCAGCTTGGCCGGGAGCTCCTACGAGCAGTACTTC
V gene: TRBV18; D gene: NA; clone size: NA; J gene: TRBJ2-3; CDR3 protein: CASSLDRADTQYF; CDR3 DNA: TGTGCCAGCTCCCTGGACAGAGCAGATACGCAGTATTTT
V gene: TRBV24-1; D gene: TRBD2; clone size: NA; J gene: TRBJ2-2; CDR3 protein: CATSDFWTSGSGTGELFF; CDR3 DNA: TGTGCCACCAGTGATTTTTGGACTAGCGGGAGCGGTACCGGGGAGCTGTTTTTT
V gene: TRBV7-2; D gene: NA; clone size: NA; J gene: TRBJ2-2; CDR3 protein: CASSLEGRGELFF; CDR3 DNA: TGTGCCAGCAGCTTAGAGGGGCGCGGTGAGCTGTTTTTT
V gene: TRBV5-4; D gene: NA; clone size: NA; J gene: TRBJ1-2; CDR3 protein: CASSRLTDNYGYTF; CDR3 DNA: TGTGCCAGCAGTCGACTCACTGACAACTATGGCTACACCTTC
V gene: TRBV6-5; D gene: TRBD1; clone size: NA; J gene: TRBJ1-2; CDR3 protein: CASSRGTGYGYTF; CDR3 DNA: TGTGCCAGCAGTAGAGGGACAGGGTATGGCTACACCTTC
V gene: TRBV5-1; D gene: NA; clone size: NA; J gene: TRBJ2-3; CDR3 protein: CASSSVPLPGTDTQYF; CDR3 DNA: TGCGCCAGCAGCTCGGTACCGCTGCCTGGCACAGATACGCAGTATTTT
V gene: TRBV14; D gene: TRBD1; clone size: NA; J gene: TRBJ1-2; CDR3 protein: CASSQDRVRGYTF; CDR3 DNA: TGTGCCAGCAGCCAGGACAGGGTTCGGGGCTACACCTTC
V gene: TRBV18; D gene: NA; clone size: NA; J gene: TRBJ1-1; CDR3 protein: CASALSGNTEAFF; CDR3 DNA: TGTGCCAGCGCCCTGAGTGGGAACACTGAAGCTTTCTTT
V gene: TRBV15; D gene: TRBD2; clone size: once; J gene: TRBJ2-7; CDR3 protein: CATSRDAGGEQYF; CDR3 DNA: TGTGCCACCAGCAGAGATGCGGGGGGGGAGCAGTACTTC
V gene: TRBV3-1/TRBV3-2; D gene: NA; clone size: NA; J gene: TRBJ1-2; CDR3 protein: CASSQDLRGYGYTF; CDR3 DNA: TGTGCCAGCAGCCAAGATTTAAGGGGCTATGGCTACACCTTC
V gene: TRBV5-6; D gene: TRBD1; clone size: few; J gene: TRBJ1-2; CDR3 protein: CASSLVGGDYGYTF; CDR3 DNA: TGTGCCAGCAGCTTGGTAGGGGGCGACTATGGCTACACCTTC
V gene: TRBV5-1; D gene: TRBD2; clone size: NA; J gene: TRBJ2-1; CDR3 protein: CASSSAPPLPGLADNEQFF; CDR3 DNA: TGCGCCAGCAGCTCCGCGCCCCCTCTACCGGGACTAGCGGACAATGAGCAGTTCTTC
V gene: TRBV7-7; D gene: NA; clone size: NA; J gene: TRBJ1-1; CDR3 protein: CASSFSLTGEAFF; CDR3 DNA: TGTGCTAGCAGCTTTTCCCTAACTGGTGAAGCTTTCTTT
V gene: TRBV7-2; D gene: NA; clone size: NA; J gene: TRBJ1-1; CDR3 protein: CASSEQGRRTEAFF; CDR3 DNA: TGTGCCAGCAGCGAACAGGGTCGTCGAACTGAAGCTTTCTTT
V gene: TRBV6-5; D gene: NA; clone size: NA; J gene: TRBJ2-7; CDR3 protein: CASRSSSYEQYF; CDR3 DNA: TGTGCCAGTAGGAGTAGCTCCTACGAGCAGTACTTC
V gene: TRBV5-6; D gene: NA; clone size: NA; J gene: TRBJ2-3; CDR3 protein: CASSQEGGPTDTQYF; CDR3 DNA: TGTGCCAGCAGCCAGGAGGGGGGGCCGACAGATACGCAGTATTTT
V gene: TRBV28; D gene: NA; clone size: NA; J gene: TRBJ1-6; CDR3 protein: CASGGYNSPLHF; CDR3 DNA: TGTGCCAGCGGAGGGTACAATTCACCCCTCCACTTT
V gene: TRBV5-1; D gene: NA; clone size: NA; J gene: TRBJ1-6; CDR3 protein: CASSSKLGPQNSPLHF; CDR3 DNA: TGCGCCAGCAGCTCAAAGCTGGGGCCGCAGAATTCACCCCTCCACTTT
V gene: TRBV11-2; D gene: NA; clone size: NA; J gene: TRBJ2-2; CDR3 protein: CASSLLAVLNTGELFF; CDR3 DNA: TGTGCCAGCAGCTTATTGGCGGTCCTGAACACCGGGGAGCTGTTTTTT
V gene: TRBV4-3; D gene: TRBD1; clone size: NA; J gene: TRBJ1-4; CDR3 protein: CASSQVGQGSLPTNEKLFF; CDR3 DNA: TGCGCCAGCAGCCAAGTGGGACAGGGATCACTTCCAACTAATGAAAAACTGTTTTTT
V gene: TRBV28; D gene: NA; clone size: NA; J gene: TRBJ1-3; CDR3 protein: CASSSGQSSGNTIYF; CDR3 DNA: TGTGCCAGCAGTTCAGGACAGTCCTCTGGAAACACCATATATTTT
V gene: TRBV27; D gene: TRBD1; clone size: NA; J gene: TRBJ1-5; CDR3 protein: CASSYRGGNQPQHF; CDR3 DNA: TGTGCCAGCAGTTACAGGGGTGGCAATCAGCCCCAGCATTTT
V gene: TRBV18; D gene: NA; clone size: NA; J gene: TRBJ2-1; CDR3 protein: CASSAQGNEQFF; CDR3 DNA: TGTGCCAGCTCAGCTCAGGGTAATGAGCAGTTCTTC
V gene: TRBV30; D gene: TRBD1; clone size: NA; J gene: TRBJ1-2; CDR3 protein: CAWSTGAGYTF; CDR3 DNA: TGTGCCTGGAGTACAGGGGCTGGCTACACCTTC
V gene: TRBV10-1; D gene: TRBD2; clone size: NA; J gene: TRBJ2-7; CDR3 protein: CASSPGTRGSYEQYF; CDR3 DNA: TGCGCCAGCAGCCCCGGGACTAGGGGCTCCTACGAGCAGTACTTC
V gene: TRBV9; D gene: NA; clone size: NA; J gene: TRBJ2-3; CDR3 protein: CASSPRQAGTDTQYF; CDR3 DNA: TGTGCCAGCAGCCCCCGACAGGCCGGCACAGATACGCAGTATTTT
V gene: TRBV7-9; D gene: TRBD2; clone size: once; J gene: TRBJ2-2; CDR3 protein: CASPGTSTNTGELFF; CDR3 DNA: TGTGCCAGCCCAGGGACTAGCACGAACACCGGGGAGCTGTTTTTT
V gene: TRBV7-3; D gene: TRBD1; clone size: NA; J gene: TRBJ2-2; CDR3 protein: CASSTSTGPGELFF; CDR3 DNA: TGTGCCAGCAGCACATCGACAGGGCCCGGGGAGCTGTTTTTT